Here is one T cell receptor (beta chain) with its context. The antigen is undetermined. This CDR3 spans 17 amino acids. CDR1 is SGDLS and CDR2 is YYNGEE in the germline V gene. With 6 bases removed from V and 1 base from J, the gap between germline ends came to 22 bases. The data are from a study of T cell repertoires in cytomegalovirus infection. TCRdb fed the reads into MiXCR, producing one record per CDR3 protein. Altogether about half a million distinct CDR3 sequences are present, around 35% being singletons, with the ten largest covering about a sixth. The sample here was cultured PBMCs, taken from culture after CMV antigen stimulation. The rearrangement links TRBV9 to TRBJ1-1; D possibly corresponds to TRBD1 (5 bases). The receptor comes from a human donor in good health (CMV status not recorded). Some clones in this sample may be carry-over from other donors' samples. The CDR3 sequence: CASTLGVGGGPNTEAFF. In nucleotides, the CDR3 is TGTGCCAGCACCCTAGGAGTCGGTGGGGGTCCGAACACTGAAGCTTTCTTT.